This T cell receptor beta chain was retrieved from a study of T cells after yellow fever vaccination. This clonotype was detected a few times. Its specificity is not known. The germline V gene has CDR1 LGHDT and CDR2 YNNKEL (reference sequence). Trimming took 2 bases from V and 11 from J, leaving 13 bases between them. The CDR3 runs 14 residues. Findings and caveats of the study: Boosting was followed by the reappearance of most primary-vaccination clones (under 97% CD4, 88% CD8). The secondary response was weaker but peaked faster, day 5 versus 15. A small share of clonotypes appeared in both CD4 and CD8 compartments.

A process of 5'RACE template switching, which added a universal primer site and UMIs, was used to make TCR cDNA. TCRdb re-derived calls from the 5' RACE reads in MiXCR, one entry per CDR3 protein. The repertoire includes 250,000 to 350,000 distinct CDR3 sequences, approximately 4% of them detected once, and approximately 19% sits in the top ten. The material was PBMCs, obtained 15 days after the yellow fever booster vaccination. This chain uses TRBV3-1 with TRBJ1-6; D remains ambiguous. The source of this sequence is a man younger than 35 who received the YFV17D yellow fever vaccine. DNA of the CDR3: TGTGCCAGCAGCCAATTCTTTATTCGGCCACCCCTCCACTTT. Its protein product is CASSQFFIRPPLHF.